This record concerns one TCR beta chain sequence. As yet, its antigen is unknown. TCRdb re-derived calls from the 5' RACE reads in MiXCR, one entry per CDR3 protein. The repertoire holds hundreds of thousands of distinct CDR3 sequences, with less than 20% as singletons. The CDR3 contains 15 residues. V was clipped by 7 bases and J by 0 bases, with 15 bases between them. Germline V gene data show CDR1 as MNHNY and CDR2 as SVGAGI (reference sequence). This specimen comes from a study of T-cell memory formation after mild COVID-19. Turning to the study itself: TCR clusters were largely donor specific.

The study, taken as a whole, reports: Nothing confirmed that second-wave clones peaking on day 37 were specific for SARS-CoV-2. Most CD4+ clones that shrank were in CM and EM, while CD8+ ones turned up in EMRA. Within pre-infection memory, some responding clones were found, suggesting cross-reactive memory joined.

Input material: PBMCs or a T cell subset sorted from them (not recorded which). The source is a man between 18 and 35 years old who had mild COVID-19 (a few samples of this study predate the infection). Cell type and time point are not known. This sequence joins TRBV6-6 and TRBJ2-5; the D is unclear. This chain's CDR3 is CASTSRWVNQETQYF. The CDR3 nucleotides read TGTGCCAGCACCTCGAGGTGGGTCAACCAAGAGACCCAGTACTTC.